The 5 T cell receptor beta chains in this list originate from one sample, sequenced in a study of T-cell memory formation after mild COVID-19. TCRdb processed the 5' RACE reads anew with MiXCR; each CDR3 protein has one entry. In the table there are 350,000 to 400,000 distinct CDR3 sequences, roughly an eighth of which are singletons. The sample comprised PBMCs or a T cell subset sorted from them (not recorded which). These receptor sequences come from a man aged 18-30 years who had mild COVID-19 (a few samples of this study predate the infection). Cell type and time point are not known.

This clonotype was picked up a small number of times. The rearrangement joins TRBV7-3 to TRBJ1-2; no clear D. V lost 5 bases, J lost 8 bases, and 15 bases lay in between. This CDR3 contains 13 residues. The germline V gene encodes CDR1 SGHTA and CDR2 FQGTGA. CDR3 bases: TGTGCCAGCAGCCGCCCGGGCGGCGAAGGCTACACCTTC. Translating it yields CASSRPGGEGYTF.

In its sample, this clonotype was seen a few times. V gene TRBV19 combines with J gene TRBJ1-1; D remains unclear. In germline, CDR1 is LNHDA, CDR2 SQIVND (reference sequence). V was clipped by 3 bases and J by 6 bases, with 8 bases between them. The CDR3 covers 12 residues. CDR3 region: CASSILFSEAFF. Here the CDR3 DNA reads TGTGCCAGTAGTATTCTGTTTTCTGAAGCTTTCTTT.

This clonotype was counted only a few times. The CDR3: CASSLSAGAGNTEAFF. CDR3 nucleotide sequence: TGTGCCAGCAGCTTAAGTGCAGGGGCGGGGAACACTGAAGCTTTCTTT. The V call is TRBV7-3, the J call TRBJ1-1; TRBD1 might be the D (6 bases). The V gene's germline CDR1 is SGHTA and CDR2 FQGTGA. The CDR3 covers 16 residues. The V and J ends lost 1 base and 1 base respectively, with 13 bases between them. Full variable domain (rest looked up from reference TRBV7-3 and TRBJ1-1): GAGVSQTPSNKVTEKGKYVELRCDPISGHTALYWYRQSLGQGPEFLIYFQGTGAADDSGLPNDRFFAVRPEGSVSTLKIQRTERGDSAVYLCASSLSAGAGNTEAFFGQGTRLTVV.

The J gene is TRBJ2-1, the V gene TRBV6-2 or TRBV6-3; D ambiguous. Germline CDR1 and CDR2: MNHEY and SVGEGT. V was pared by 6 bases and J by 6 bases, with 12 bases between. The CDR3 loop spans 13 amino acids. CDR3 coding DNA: TGTGCCAGCAGACTCCAGCTACTCAATGAGCAGTTCTTC. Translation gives CASRLQLLNEQFF.

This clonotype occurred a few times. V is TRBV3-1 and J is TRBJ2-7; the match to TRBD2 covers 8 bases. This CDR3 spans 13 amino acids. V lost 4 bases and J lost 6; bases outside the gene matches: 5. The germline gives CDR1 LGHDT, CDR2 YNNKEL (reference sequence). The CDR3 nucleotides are TGTGCCAGCAGCCTTAGCGGGACACCCGAGCAGTACGTC. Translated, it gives CASSLSGTPEQYV.